Shown below are 17 T cell receptor beta chains from a single sample sequenced in a study of shared clonotypes between healthy human individuals. Using immunoSEQ multiplex PCR, the repertoire was profiled, and TCRdb retains in-frame clones only, with some absent. This table has roughly 1,100,000 clones, about 75% appearing once. Specimen: memory CD4+ T cells sorted from blood. Subset specified: CD45RA-negative fraction. The receptors derive from a man aged 18 to 30 in good health.

This chain uses TRBV6-5 with TRBJ2-5; no clear D. The CDR3 runs to 14 residues. The V end lost 0 bases, the J end lost 9 bases, and 14 bases lay between the germline ends. Per germline, CDR1 MNHEY and CDR2 SVGAGI. The CDR3 region is CASSYSSVGNAQYF. CDR3 DNA sequence: TGTGCCAGCAGTTACTCGAGCGTGGGAAACGCCCAGTACTTC.

The J gene is TRBJ2-3, the V gene TRBV29-1; TRBD2 agrees at 11 bases. V dropped 5 bases and J dropped 6; count of bases not matched to a gene: 7. Germline V gene data show CDR1 as SQVTM and CDR2 as ANQGSEA. The CDR3 is 14 amino acids. CDR3 sequence: CSVYTSGRGDTQYF. In DNA, the CDR3 is TGCAGCGTTTACACTAGCGGGAGAGGGGATACGCAGTATTTT.

The rearrangement links TRBV5-1 to TRBJ2-2; 7 bases agree with TRBD1. Germline trimming cut 5 bases from V and 2 bases from J; bases unmatched to any gene: 9. The germline CDR1 and CDR2 sequences are SGHRS and YFSETQ. This CDR3 is 16 amino acids long. The CDR3 reads CASSLTTGVNTGELFF. DNA of the CDR3: TGCGCCAGCAGTTTGACCACAGGGGTAAACACCGGGGAGCTGTTTTTT.

The V call is TRBV7-2, the J call TRBJ2-1; D is unresolved. The V gene lost 5 bases and the J gene lost 12 bases, with 17 bases spanning the gap. The CDR3 sequence is 13 residues long. Looked up from germline, CDR1 is SGHTA and CDR2 is FQGNSA. CDR3 loop: CASSAGWGSGQFF. As DNA, the CDR3 is TGTGCCAGCAGCGCCGGGTGGGGTTCAGGGCAGTTCTTC. Full variable domain (outside the CDR3, taken from reference TRBV7-2 and TRBJ2-1): GAGVSQSPSNKVTEKGKDVELRCDPISGHTALYWYRQSLGQGLEFLIYFQGNSAPDKSGLPSDRFSAERTGGSVSTLTIQRTQQEDSAVYLCASSAGWGSGQFFGPGTRLTVL.

In its sample, this clone was seen a few times. A much larger clonotype is one base distant, so this may be a read error. The sample holds other DNA sequences that translate to the same CDR3. The gene calls are TRBV30 and TRBJ2-5, with D possibly being TRBD2 (5 bases). The CDR3 runs 13 residues. Germline values: CDR1 GTSNPN, CDR2 SVGIG (reference sequence). V lost 1 base and J lost 1, with 7 bases in between. The CDR3 nucleotides are TGTGCCTGGAGTGGTGGACTCCAAGAGACCCAGTACTTC. The encoded protein is CAWSGGLQETQYF.

The chain carries TRBV6-1 and TRBJ2-3; D may match TRBD1 or TRBD2 (5 bases each). The V and J ends lost 6 bases and 0 bases respectively, with 19 bases between them. This CDR3 has 17 residues. In germline, CDR1 is MNHNS, CDR2 SASEGT. The CDR3 protein is CASSEFTGTASTDTQYF. CDR3 in DNA: TGTGCCAGCAGCGAATTTACCGGGACGGCTAGCACAGATACGCAGTATTTT.

The chain joins TRBV7-9 to TRBJ2-2; TRBD2 agrees at 7 bases. Per germline, CDR1 SEHNR and CDR2 FQNEAQ (reference sequence). The V segment lost 7 bases and the J segment 6 bases; nucleotides outside the gene matches: 11. This CDR3 spans 15 amino acids. CDR3 nucleotide sequence: TGTGCCAGCACCCTCCTGGGAGGGCTGGCCGGGGAGCTGTTTTTT. Translating it yields CASTLLGGLAGELFF. Together with reference TRBV7-9 and TRBJ2-2, the CDR3 gives the full variable domain: DTGVSQNPRHKITKRGQNVTFRCDPISEHNRLYWYRQTLGQGPEFLTYFQNEAQLEKSRLLSDRFSAERPKGSFSTLEIQRTEQGDSAMYLCASTLLGGLAGELFFGEGSRLTVL.

This chain links TRBV7-2 with TRBJ1-4, with no clear D. This CDR3 is 15 amino acids long. CDR1 and CDR2 from the germline V gene are SGHTA and FQGNSA. The V end was cut by 0 bases, the J end by 4 bases, with 9 bases between. CDR3 DNA: TGTGCCAGCAGCTTAGCGGCAGTTAATAATGAAAAACTGTTTTTT. Protein sequence: CASSLAAVNNEKLFF.

This clone was observed once. Other nucleotide sequences in the sample specify the same CDR3. The chain has TRBV11-2 and TRBJ2-1; 7 bases align to TRBD1. The CDR3 spans 15 residues. Germline V lookup: CDR1 SGHAT, CDR2 FQNNGV. V lost 2 bases, J lost 1 base, and 2 bases stayed unmatched. CDR3 sequence (DNA): TGTGCCAGCAGCTTAAACAGGGGTTCCTACAATGAGCAGTTCTTC. This translates into CASSLNRGSYNEQFF.

This chain uses TRBV10-2 with TRBJ2-5; D could derive from TRBD1 or TRBD2 (5 bases each). The V end was cut by 0 bases, the J end by 5 bases, with 13 bases between. From germline, CDR1 is WSHSY and CDR2 SAAADI. This CDR3 has 15 amino acids. The CDR3 region has the DNA TGCGCCAGCAGTGAGTCCCGAGGGGTAGGGGAGACCCAGTACTTC. It encodes CASSESRGVGETQYF.

The chain couples TRBV5-1 to TRBJ1-1, with D possibly matching TRBD1 (6 bases). Germline V gene data show CDR1 as SGHRS and CDR2 as YFSETQ. CDR3 length: 13 amino acids. V was trimmed by 0 bases and J by 7 bases, leaving 10 bases between them. CDR3 nucleotide sequence: TGCGCCAGCAGCTTGGAAGGGACATATGAAGCTTTCTTT. Residues: CASSLEGTYEAFF.

This clone was detected only a few times. The rearrangement links TRBV4-3 to TRBJ1-6, with D unresolved. In germline, CDR1 is LGHNA, CDR2 YSLEER. V was pared by 1 base and J by 9 bases, with 13 bases between. This CDR3 is built from 15 residues. In nucleotides, the CDR3 is TGCGCCAGCAGCCAAGGAGAAAAAAAGGGTTCACCCCTCCACTTT. Amino acid sequence: CASSQGEKKGSPLHF.

About this clone: The identical CDR3 is also encoded by other nucleotide sequences in the sample. The chain carries TRBV5-6 and TRBJ2-1; 13 bases line up with TRBD2. The CDR3 loop spans 15 amino acids. Germline V gene data show CDR1 as SGHDT and CDR2 as YYEEEE. Germline trimming cut 2 bases from V and 8 bases from J; bases unmatched to any gene: 4. The CDR3 spells CASSLLAGGPDEQFF. The CDR3, as DNA: TGTGCCAGCAGCTTACTAGCGGGAGGGCCGGATGAGCAGTTCTTC.

As for this clone: The same CDR3 is also encoded by other DNA sequences in this sample. The J gene is TRBJ1-4, the V gene TRBV18; D uncertain. Trimming removed 4 bases from V and 8 bases from J, with 11 bases in between. The CDR3 contains 13 residues. Germline V gene data show CDR1 as KGHSH and CDR2 as LQKENI. CDR3 sequence: CASSREVGEKLFF. The CDR3 bases are TGTGCCAGCTCACGGGAAGTCGGAGAAAAACTGTTTTTT.

This clone appeared once. The rearrangement links TRBV4-1 to TRBJ2-1, with 7 bases that match TRBD2. V was clipped by 1 base and J by 6 bases; unmatched bases: 9. This CDR3 spans 16 amino acids. In germline, CDR1 is MGHRA, CDR2 YSYEKL. The CDR3 coding sequence is TGCGCCAGCAGCCAAGCCCCAGGACTAGAAGGCAATGAGCAGTTCTTC. Translating it yields CASSQAPGLEGNEQFF.

The chain combines TRBV4-1 with TRBJ1-1; 8 nucleotides align to TRBD1. Germline CDR1 MGHRA, CDR2 YSYEKL. V lost 1 base to trimming and J lost 5 bases; unmatched junction nucleotides: 24. This CDR3 has 21 residues. CDR3 amino acids: CASSQGGAGGAGNKGTTEAFF. DNA for the CDR3: TGCGCCAGCAGCCAAGGGGGGGCAGGGGGCGCGGGAAACAAGGGGACGACTGAAGCTTTCTTT.

The V and J genes are TRBV2 and TRBJ1-5, with D unclear. The CDR3 totals 14 residues. Germline V gene lookup returns CDR1 SNHLY and CDR2 FYNNEI. V gave up 2 bases and J gave up 3 bases, with 8 bases separating them. In nucleotides, the CDR3 is TGTGCCAGCAGTGAAAGGACCCCCAATCAGCCCCAGCATTTT. It codes for CASSERTPNQPQHF.